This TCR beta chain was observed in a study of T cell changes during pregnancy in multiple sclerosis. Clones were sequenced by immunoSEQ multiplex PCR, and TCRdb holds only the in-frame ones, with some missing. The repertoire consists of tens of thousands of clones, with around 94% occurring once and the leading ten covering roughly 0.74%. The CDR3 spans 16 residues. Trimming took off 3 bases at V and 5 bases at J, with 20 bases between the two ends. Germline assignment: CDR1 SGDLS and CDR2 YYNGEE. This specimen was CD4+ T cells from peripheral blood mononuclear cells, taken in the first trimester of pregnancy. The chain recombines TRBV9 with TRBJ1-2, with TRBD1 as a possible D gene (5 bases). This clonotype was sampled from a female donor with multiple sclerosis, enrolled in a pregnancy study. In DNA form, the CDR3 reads TGTGCCAGCAGCGCGGCGGGGACCCAAAGAAAATATGGCTACACCTTC. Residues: CASSAAGTQRKYGYTF.